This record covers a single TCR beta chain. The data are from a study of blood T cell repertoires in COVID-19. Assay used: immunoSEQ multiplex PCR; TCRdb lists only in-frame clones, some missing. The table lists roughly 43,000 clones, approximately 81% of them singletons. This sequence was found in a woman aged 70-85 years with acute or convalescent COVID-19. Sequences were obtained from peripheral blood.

The chain's CDR3 is CASSQDYGSGNEQFF. The CDR3 region has the DNA TGTGCCAGCAGCCAAGATTATGGTAGCGGCAATGAGCAGTTCTTC. The V call is TRBV14, the J call TRBJ2-1; TRBD2 might be the D (6 bases). The CDR3 totals 15 residues. V lost 0 bases and J 6 bases, leaving 12 bases between the germline ends. CDR1 SGHDN and CDR2 FVKESK come from the germline V gene.